The present T cell receptor (beta chain) was sequenced within a study of blood T cell repertoires in COVID-19. The overall study: COVID-19 samples collected from the United States, Italy and Spain covered acute and convalescent phases. PBMCs, B-cell-depleted T cells, or T cells provided the cDNA or gDNA that made up the material.

Original analysis: From reference gene primer amplification, estimates of nucleated cell counts were derived. The repertoire was sequenced with immunoSEQ multiplex PCR; TCRdb's copy has only in-frame clones and lacks some. The D gene and trimming were derived from the DNA, and the V and J assignments and clone size from that table. This table has fewer than 450,000 clones, more than 75% appearing once. Those enrolled, adults aged 18 to 89 years, came from about two dozen US areas. Trimming at V came to 5 bases and at J to 4 bases, leaving 7 bases not matched to a gene. This CDR3 contains 15 residues. The germline V gene encodes CDR1 MNHEY and CDR2 SVGEGT.

The gene calls are TRBV6-2 or TRBV6-3 and TRBJ2-5, with 10 nucleotides matching TRBD1. This clonotype was obtained from a woman between 18 and 29 years old who had recovered from COVID-19. Sequencing input: PBMCs or T cells enriched from blood (not recorded which). CDR3 in DNA: TGTGCCAGCAGTCTCGGGACAGGGGATTTAGAGACCCAGTACTTC. The encoded protein is CASSLGTGDLETQYF.